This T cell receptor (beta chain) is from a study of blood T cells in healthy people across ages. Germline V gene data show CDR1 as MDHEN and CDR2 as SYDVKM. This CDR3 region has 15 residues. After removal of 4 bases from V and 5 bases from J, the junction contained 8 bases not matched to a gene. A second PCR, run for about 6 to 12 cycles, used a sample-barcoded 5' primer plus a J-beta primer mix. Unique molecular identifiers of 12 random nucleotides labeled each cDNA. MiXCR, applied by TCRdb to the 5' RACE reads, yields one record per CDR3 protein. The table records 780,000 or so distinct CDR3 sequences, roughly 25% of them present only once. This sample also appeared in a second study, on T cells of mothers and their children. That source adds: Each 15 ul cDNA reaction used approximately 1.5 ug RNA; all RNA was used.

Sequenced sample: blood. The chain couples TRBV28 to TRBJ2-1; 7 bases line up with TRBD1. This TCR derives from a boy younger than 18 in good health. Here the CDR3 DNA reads TGTGCCAGCAGTTCCCCCCGGGACAGAAACAATGAGCAGTTCTTC. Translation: CASSSPRDRNNEQFF. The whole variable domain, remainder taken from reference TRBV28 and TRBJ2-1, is DVKVTQSSRYLVKRTGEKVFLECVQDMDHENMFWYRQDPGLGLRLIYFSYDVKMKEKGDIPEGYSVSREKKERFSLILESASTNQTSMYLCASSSPRDRNNEQFFGPGTRLTVL.